This T cell receptor beta chain emerged from a study of blood T cell repertoires in COVID-19. It was during active infection that Seattle patients were enrolled and then longitudinally followed. This clone has only one observation. The V gene's germline CDR1 is SGHVS and CDR2 FNYEAQ. The CDR3 has 14 amino acids. Deletions cut 5 bases from V and 1 base from J, with 9 bases between. Some clones are missing from TCRdb's copy, which holds only in-frame ones; the method was immunoSEQ multiplex PCR. This table holds 300,000 to 400,000 clones, over 80% found once. The TCR originated in a woman aged 50 to 65 with COVID-19, enrolled during active disease. Sequenced: peripheral blood. V usage is TRBV7-6 and J usage is TRBJ1-3; maybe TRBD1 (6 bases). The CDR3 loop reads CASSPTGSGNTIYF. CDR3 sequence (DNA): TGTGCCAGCAGCCCTACAGGGTCTGGAAACACCATATATTTT.